This paragraph covers one TCR beta chain sequence. Its antigen is not known. The repertoire was sequenced with immunoSEQ multiplex PCR; TCRdb's copy has only in-frame clones and lacks some. The repertoire has roughly 68,000 clones, 75% to 90% of them found once; the top ten carry roughly an eighth. CDR1 and CDR2 (germline): GTSNPN, SVGIG (reference sequence). This CDR3 spans 14 amino acids. The ends were cut back, 4 bases at V and 0 bases at J, with 10 bases in the middle. This sample was included in a study of OX40 agonist ivuxolimab in advanced cancers. Overall study results and limits: With doses of 0.1 to 3.0 mg/kg, CD4+ and CD8+ blood T cells had undergone clonal expansion by week 6.

This TCR was recovered from an adult with an advanced solid tumor such as melanoma, head and neck, liver or kidney cancer. This chain uses TRBV30 with TRBJ2-1, with a tentative D call TRBD2 (6 bases). Source: CD4+ or CD8+ T cells sorted from blood, taken in a trial of the OX40 agonist ivuxolimab. The CDR3 sequence is CAWNFGSSYNEQFF. DNA for the CDR3: TGTGCCTGGAATTTCGGGAGCTCCTACAATGAGCAGTTCTTC. Filled out from reference TRBV30 and TRBJ2-1, the complete variable domain reads SQTIHQWPATLVQPVGSPLSLECTVEGTSNPNLYWYRQAAGRGLQLLFYSVGIGQISSEVPQNLSASRPQDRQFILSSKKLLLSDSGFYLCAWNFGSSYNEQFFGPGTRLTVL.